This T cell receptor beta chain was captured in a study of T cell responses to AZD1222 COVID-19 vaccine (dated by TCRdb to the early 2020s). In terms of the full investigation: AZD1222 recipients given second doses at about 4 weeks or at about 12 weeks were pooled, since spike-specific TCR depth and breadth were not found to differ between the two schedules. TCR sequencing was performed for about 250 trial participants, of whom around 200 were given two doses of AZD1222 and 26 were given two doses of MenACWY control vaccine. Trial participants were enrolled into age subgroups of 18-55, 56-69 and 70-plus years, which contained 148, 28 and 57 TCR-sequenced participants, respectively.

CDR1 and CDR2 are read off the germline V gene (reference sequence) as LNHNV and YYDKDF. The CDR3 has 15 amino acids, counting the end cysteine and phenylalanine. Kept here is only the CDR3 DNA, which spans 45 bases and is read in frame from base 1. V gives up 5 bases and J gives up 5 bases, and the segment between their germline ends measures 18 bases. What the authors observed across the whole study: The whole spike protein was spanned by vaccine-associated CD4 TCRs, and dominant responses were seen in regions 160-218 and 743-854. A significant rise in spike-specific TCR breadth and depth was observed after two AZD1222 doses relative to day 0 and relative to MenACWY recipients. Because no day 14 peak-response samples were available, the repertoires could be characterized only after the peak T cell response. Participants were mostly white British, with more females than males. The authors suggested clonal diversity may have been underestimated. In the small 56-69-year group, the increase in depth fell short of significance, most likely because of low power. Reportedly, almost half of the unique spike-specific TCRs recognized epitopes lying outside the regions that are mutated in the B.1.351 and B.1.1.7 variants. Conclusions about previously exposed vaccinees are limited because only a handful of AZD1222 recipients were SARS-CoV-2 seropositive at baseline.

As concerns this clone: The antigen it recognizes is unknown. No clone much larger than this one lies a single base away; base qualities are absent.

The CDR3 regions of human TCRbeta chains were subjected to immunosequencing. The published analysis was carried out like this. Repertoire TCRs were matched against a reference library of SARS-CoV-2-specific TCRs generated with the MIRA antigen-specificity platform. Breadth meant the fraction of unique TCRs that were SARS-CoV-2-associated, whereas depth meant the fraction of total T cells that were SARS-CoV-2-associated. Using the MIRA data, each spike-specific TCR was assigned both to the spike region to which the TCR was reactive and to a CD4 or CD8 class. Log10-transformed breadth and depth values were compared by one-way ANOVA with Sidak's multiple comparisons tests. Sourced from immuneACCESS, this table was stored by TCRdb with only in-frame sequences that have V and J called. A share of the clones is absent; for the studies checked, an unresolved V gene accounts for under half, and the remainder has no known explanation. That table furnishes V, J and clone size, whereas the DNA furnished D and trimming. The sample has 150,000 to 170,000 clones on record, roughly 90% of them singletons. In total, the top ten clones hold around 3% of the sample.

Interpreted using the paper, the time point label stands for: baseline before first vaccination. The vaccinee samples were drawn from two UK trials, COV001 and COV002, one of which was a single-blind randomized controlled phase 2/3 trial testing AZD1222 (ChAdOx1 nCoV-19) in healthy adults. Trial participant PBMC samples were collected at day 0 and day 28 after the second dose for TCRbeta chain sequencing. The origin of this receptor is an adult in good health. The specimen was peripheral blood, collected on day 0 of AZD1222 vaccination. In this chain, TRBV15 is recombined with TRBJ2-5; 7 matching bases give a weak D call of TRBD1. The bases read TGTGCCACCAGCGGGAGGACAGGCTCTTGGGAGACCCAGTACTTC. The resulting protein is CATSGRTGSWETQYF.